This paragraph covers one T cell receptor beta chain sequence. In the study's own analysis: It was from reference gene primer amplification that nucleated cell counts were estimated. Profiling relied on immunoSEQ multiplex PCR, and the TCRdb table lists in-frame clones only, not all of them. The V and J calls and clone size were taken over from that table, and D and trimming were inferred from the DNA. The table has approximately 44,000 clones, about 92% seen once; the top ten hold more than 10%. Trimming took 0 bases from V and 3 from J; bases not matched to a gene: 2. Germline assignment: CDR1 SGDLS and CDR2 YYNGEE. The CDR3 loop spans 16 amino acids. These data originate in a study of blood T cell repertoires in COVID-19.

The clonotype was recovered from a human donor in a cohort sampled during active COVID-19. Sequencing was carried out using peripheral blood. The chain is built from TRBV9 and TRBJ1-3; 11 positions match TRBD1. Here the CDR3 reads CASSVGTGGGGNTIYF. CDR3 sequence (DNA): TGTGCCAGCAGCGTAGGGACAGGGGGCGGTGGAAACACCATATATTTT.